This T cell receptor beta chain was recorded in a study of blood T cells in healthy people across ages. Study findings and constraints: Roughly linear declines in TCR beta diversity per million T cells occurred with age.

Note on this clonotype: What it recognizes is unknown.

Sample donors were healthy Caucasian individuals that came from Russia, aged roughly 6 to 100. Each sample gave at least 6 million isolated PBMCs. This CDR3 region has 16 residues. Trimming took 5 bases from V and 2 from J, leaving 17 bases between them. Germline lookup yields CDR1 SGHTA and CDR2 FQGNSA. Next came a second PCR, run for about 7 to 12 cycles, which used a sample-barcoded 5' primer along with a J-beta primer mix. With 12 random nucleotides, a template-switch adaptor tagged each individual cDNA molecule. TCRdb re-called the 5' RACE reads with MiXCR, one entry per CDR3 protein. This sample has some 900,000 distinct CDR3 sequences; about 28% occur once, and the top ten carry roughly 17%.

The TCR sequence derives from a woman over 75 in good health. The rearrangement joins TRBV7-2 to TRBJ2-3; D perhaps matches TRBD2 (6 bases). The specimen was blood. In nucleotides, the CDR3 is TGTGCCAGCAGCGCCGACGGAGGGGTCCACACAGATACGCAGTATTTT. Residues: CASSADGGVHTDTQYF. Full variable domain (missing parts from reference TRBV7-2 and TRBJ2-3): GAGVSQSPSNKVTEKGKDVELRCDPISGHTALYWYRQSLGQGLEFLIYFQGNSAPDKSGLPSDRFSAERTGGSVSTLTIQRTQQEDSAVYLCASSADGGVHTDTQYFGPGTRLTVL.